The entry below describes one TCR beta chain. These data originate in a study of T cell changes during pregnancy in multiple sclerosis. CDR1 is SGHTA, CDR2 FQGNSA, per germline. Trimming took 1 base from V and 8 from J, leaving 17 bases between them. This CDR3 is built from 15 residues. The protocol was immunoSEQ multiplex PCR, while the TCRdb copy is restricted to in-frame clones and leaves out a portion. This sample has tens of thousands of clones; around 92% occur once, and the top ten carry less than 3%. This chain joins TRBV7-2 and TRBJ1-2, with D perhaps TRBD1 (5 bases). The sample in question was peripheral blood, obtained in the second trimester of pregnancy. The source of this sequence is a female donor in good health, enrolled as a control in a pregnancy study. This CDR3 reads CASSLGPGQGGGYTF. CDR3 DNA: TGTGCCAGCAGCTTAGGCCCCGGTCAGGGCGGCGGCTACACCTTC.